The 26 T cell receptor beta chains listed next were all sequenced from one sample in a study of blood T cells in healthy people across ages. PCR was performed a second time for about 7 to 12 cycles using a sample-barcoded 5' primer and a J-beta primer mix. One entry per CDR3 protein results from TCRdb running MiXCR on the 5' RACE reads. This repertoire shows around 1.5 million distinct CDR3 sequences, 40% to 50% found once; its top ten account for 7.9%. The specimen sequenced was blood. The source is a woman younger than 35 in good health.

The V and J genes are TRBV29-1 and TRBJ1-6; no definite D call. The V gene's germline CDR1 is SQVTM and CDR2 ANQGSEA. The CDR3 extends over 14 amino acids. V was pared by 4 bases and J by 4 bases, with 11 bases between. The DNA of the CDR3 is TGCAGCGTTGTTTGTCTAGATTATAATTCACCCCTCCACTTT. Amino acid sequence: CSVVCLDYNSPLHF.

This sequence joins TRBV4-2 and TRBJ1-4; no firm D call. CDR1 and CDR2 (germline): LGHNA, YNFKEQ. CDR3 length: 13 residues. Trimming stripped 0 bases from V and 8 bases from J, with 7 bases between. The CDR3 is CASSQESAEKLFF. CDR3 nucleotide sequence: TGTGCCAGCAGCCAAGAGTCAGCCGAAAAACTGTTTTTT.

Ten or more counts support this clonotype. The chain combines TRBV29-1 with TRBJ2-3; 7 bases agree with TRBD1. Germline-derived CDR1 and CDR2 are SQVTM and ANQGSEA. CDR3 length: 13 amino acids. V trimming: 5 bases; J trimming: 4 bases; junction bases outside the gene matches: 6. The CDR3 coding sequence is TGCAGCGTTTTAGGGGGCGAATCAGATACGCAGTATTTT. Translating gives CSVLGGESDTQYF.

The V gene is TRBV19, the J gene TRBJ2-1; 8 nucleotides match TRBD2. CDR1 is LNHDA and CDR2 is SQIVND in the germline V gene (reference sequence). Trimming took 1 base from V and 7 from J; bases not matched to a gene: 21. The CDR3 is made up of 20 amino acids. CDR3 loop: CASSIAGSGASGISENEQFF. As DNA, the CDR3 is TGTGCCAGTAGTATAGCTGGTAGCGGGGCCTCGGGCATTTCAGAAAATGAGCAGTTCTTC.

This clonotype has only a few counts. This sequence joins TRBV20-1 and TRBJ2-3, with D uncertain. This CDR3 contains 15 residues. V gave up 3 bases and J gave up 4 bases, with 17 bases separating them. Germline CDR1 is DFQATT and CDR2 is SNEGSKA (reference sequence). CDR3 region: CSARGYGVGADTQYF. CDR3 coding DNA: TGCAGTGCTAGGGGATATGGAGTAGGTGCAGATACGCAGTATTTT.

This clonotype is a singleton in its sample. The rearrangement uses TRBV20-1 and TRBJ2-1, with D possibly TRBD2 on 5 matching bases. Trimming removed 3 bases from V and 10 bases from J, with 16 bases in between. CDR1 DFQATT and CDR2 SNEGSKA come from the germline V gene (reference sequence). CDR3 size: 13 residues. In DNA, the CDR3 is TGCAGTGCTAGTTCCGATCTTGAGCGGGAGCAGTTCTTC. Translated: CSASSDLEREQFF.

This sequence joins TRBV25-1 and TRBJ2-1; 12 bases match TRBD2. Germline V gene lookup returns CDR1 MGHDK and CDR2 SYGVNS. The V gene end was trimmed by 5 bases and the J gene end by 0 bases; junction bases not matched to a gene: 11. The CDR3 runs to 19 residues. The CDR3 protein is CASSSRLAGAPSSYNEQFF. DNA of the CDR3: TGTGCCAGCAGTTCCCGACTAGCGGGAGCCCCTAGCTCCTACAATGAGCAGTTCTTC. Looking up the rest from reference TRBV25-1 and TRBJ2-1 gives the full variable domain: EADIYQTPRYLVIGTGKKITLECSQTMGHDKMYWYQQDPGMELHLIHYSYGVNSTEKGDLSSESTVSRIRTEHFPLTLESARPSHTSQYLCASSSRLAGAPSSYNEQFFGPGTRLTVL.

The chain has TRBV4-1 and TRBJ2-7; D gene ambiguous. V was cut by 1 base and J by 0 bases, with 19 bases left in between. In germline, CDR1 is MGHRA, CDR2 YSYEKL. CDR3 length equals 18 residues. CDR3 sequence reads: CASSQATLGSTSSYEQYF. CDR3 in DNA: TGCGCCAGCAGCCAAGCTACCCTAGGATCAACCTCCTCCTACGAGCAGTACTTC.

The chain combines TRBV30 with TRBJ2-1; D unclear. The CDR3 covers 10 residues. The V end was cut by 1 base, the J end by 9 bases, with 4 bases between. CDR1 and CDR2 (germline): GTSNPN, SVGIG (reference sequence). The CDR3 nucleotides are TGTGCCTGGAGTGGACTTGAGCAGTTCTTC. Encoded protein: CAWSGLEQFF. The entire variable domain, with the rest obtained from reference TRBV30 and TRBJ2-1, is as follows: SQTIHQWPATLVQPVGSPLSLECTVEGTSNPNLYWYRQAAGRGLQLLFYSVGIGQISSEVPQNLSASRPQDRQFILSSKKLLLSDSGFYLCAWSGLEQFFGPGTRLTVL.

The gene calls are TRBV10-3 and TRBJ1-1, with 9 bases lining up with TRBD1. V trimming: 0 bases; J trimming: 4 bases; junction bases outside the gene matches: 9. This CDR3 contains 17 residues. Per the germline V gene, CDR1 is ENHRY and CDR2 is SYGVKD. CDR3 residues: CAISESRDRVVRTEAFF. For the CDR3, the DNA is TGTGCCATCAGTGAGTCGAGGGACAGGGTTGTTCGCACTGAAGCTTTCTTT.

This clonotype has more than one count but fewer than ten. The chain employs TRBV3-1 and TRBJ2-5; D is unclear. The germline V gene encodes CDR1 LGHDT and CDR2 YNNKEL (reference sequence). This CDR3 contains 12 residues. The germline V and J ends were trimmed by 4 bases and 4 bases, with 7 bases remaining between them. CDR3 in DNA: TGTGCCAGCAGCCGGGGTCCAGAGACCCAGTACTTC. Its protein product is CASSRGPETQYF.

The gene calls are TRBV6-6 and TRBJ1-1; D uncertain. The CDR3 has 13 amino acids. CDR1 and CDR2 (germline): MNHNY, SVGAGI (reference sequence). V was clipped by 8 bases and J by 3 bases, with 13 bases between them. CDR3 sequence reads: CASLKVVDTEAFF. The CDR3 DNA follows: TGTGCCAGCTTGAAGGTGGTGGACACTGAAGCTTTCTTT.

V and J are TRBV12-3 or TRBV12-4 and TRBJ2-1, with 12 nucleotides matching TRBD2. The J call may be faulty, since TRBJ2-7 better matches the DNA end. The CDR3 has 18 amino acids. CDR3 sequence: CASSLGLAGGASYNEQYF. The CDR3 nucleotides are TGTGCCAGCAGTTTGGGGCTAGCGGGGGGGGCCTCCTACAATGAGCAGTACTTC.

The gene calls are TRBV24-1 and TRBJ1-6, with D tentatively TRBD1 (6 bases). V was pared by 4 bases and J by 0 bases, with 15 bases between. The CDR3 contains 18 residues. Germline CDR1 KGHDR, CDR2 SFDVKD. DNA for the CDR3: TGTGCCACCAGTGACCGTGACAGGACGAGCTCCTATAATTCACCCCTCCACTTT. Protein sequence: CATSDRDRTSSYNSPLHF.

This chain joins TRBV4-1 and TRBJ2-3, with D tentatively TRBD1 or TRBD2 (6 bases each). The V end was cut by 2 bases, the J end by 4 bases, with 19 bases between. Germline assignment: CDR1 MGHRA and CDR2 YSYEKL. The CDR3 contains 17 residues. The CDR3 DNA reads as TGCGCCAGCAGCCAAACCGGCGGAGGGGGTACGGCAGATACGCAGTATTTT. The encoded protein is CASSQTGGGGTADTQYF.

The chain recombines TRBV11-2 with TRBJ2-7; 11 bases fit TRBD1. The V and J ends lost 3 bases and 4 bases, in that order; junction bases with no gene match: 11. CDR3 length equals 17 residues. The V gene's germline CDR1 is SGHAT and CDR2 FQNNGV. The CDR3 is CASSFNRPGQGVYEQYF. The CDR3 DNA sequence: TGTGCCAGCAGCTTCAACAGACCGGGACAGGGGGTGTACGAGCAGTACTTC.

The chain combines TRBV20-1 with TRBJ1-2, with D perhaps matching TRBD1 (6 bases). This CDR3 spans 12 amino acids. Germline CDR1 reads DFQATT; CDR2 reads SNEGSKA (reference sequence). Deletions cut 5 bases from V and 4 bases from J, with 11 bases between. In nucleotides, the CDR3 is TGCAGTGCTGGGATGGGGGCCTATGGCTACACCTTC. Translating gives CSAGMGAYGYTF.

The chain couples TRBV21-1 to TRBJ1-2; the table gives TRBD1 as D, unverified against the DNA. TRBV21-1 is given as a pseudogene. This CDR3 has 17 amino acids. CDR3 sequence: CASRRIQPDTLGYGYTF. CDR3 DNA sequence: TGTGCCAGCCGGCGGATACAGCCGGACACTCTGGGGTATGGCTACACCTTC.

The sample holds a few counts of this clonotype. The V gene is TRBV4-2, the J gene TRBJ2-6; 8 nucleotides line up with TRBD2. The CDR3 contains 19 residues. V lost 4 bases to trimming and J lost 0 bases; unmatched junction nucleotides: 11. Per the germline V gene, CDR1 is LGHNA and CDR2 is YNFKEQ. Written as DNA, the CDR3 is TGTGCCAGCAGCCGATTCCTCGCGGGAGGCCACTCTGGGGCCAACGTCCTGACTTTC. Amino acids: CASSRFLAGGHSGANVLTF.

The chain links TRBV7-7 to TRBJ1-1; D unclear. The CDR3 has 13 amino acids. Between the trimmed V and J ends, which lost 5 bases and 11 bases, there was a span of 18 bases. Germline V gene data show CDR1 as SSHAT and CDR2 as FNYEAQ (reference sequence). For the CDR3, the DNA is TGTGCCAGCAGCCCCTCCGCGGGAGATCGGGCTTTCTTT. Translation: CASSPSAGDRAFF.

V gene TRBV25-1 combines with J gene TRBJ1-1; D remains unclear. Germline V gene lookup returns CDR1 MGHDK and CDR2 SYGVNS. V lost 1 base and J 3 bases, leaving 6 bases between the germline ends. The CDR3 is 13 amino acids. The CDR3 reads CASSESSYTEAFF. CDR3 DNA: TGTGCCAGCAGTGAATCGTCCTACACTGAAGCTTTCTTT.

The CDR3 protein is CASSESGGPWNEQFF. CDR3 bases: TGTGCCAGCAGTGAATCGGGAGGCCCCTGGAATGAGCAGTTCTTC. The chain recombines TRBV2 with TRBJ2-1; 7 bases are shared with TRBD2. V dropped 2 bases and J dropped 7; count of bases not matched to a gene: 8. Per germline, CDR1 SNHLY and CDR2 FYNNEI. CDR3 size: 15 residues.

This clonotype came up a few times. V and J are TRBV28 and TRBJ2-5; tentatively, D is TRBD1 (6 bases). The CDR3 is 15 amino acids. In germline, CDR1 is MDHEN, CDR2 SYDVKM. V was cut by 2 bases and J by 1 base, with 11 bases left in between. The DNA for the CDR3 is TGTGCCAGCAGTTTAGACAGGATGAGCCAAGAGACCCAGTACTTC. This translates into CASSLDRMSQETQYF.

This clonotype occurred a few times. The V and J genes are TRBV15 and TRBJ2-3; D is perhaps TRBD2 (5 bases). V dropped 5 bases and J dropped 3 bases, with 9 bases sitting between them. This CDR3 region has 13 residues. Per the germline V gene, CDR1 is LNHNV and CDR2 is YYDKDF (reference sequence). CDR3 nucleotides: TGTGCCACCAGCCGTGGGAGAACAGATACGCAGTATTTT. It specifies CATSRGRTDTQYF.

This sequence joins TRBV12-3 or TRBV12-4 and TRBJ2-1; D is ambiguous. The CDR3 sequence is 11 residues long. Trimming removed 3 bases at V and 13 bases at J, with 10 bases between. The CDR3 DNA sequence: TGTGCCAGCAGTTTCCTCGAGACCCAGTTCTTC. Its translation: CASSFLETQFF.

This clonotype has more than one count but fewer than ten. The chain carries TRBV11-2 and TRBJ2-3; the D gene could be TRBD1 or TRBD2 (5 bases each). The CDR3 is 18 residues long. The germline V and J ends were trimmed by 1 base and 1 base, with 18 bases remaining between them. Per the germline V gene, CDR1 is SGHAT and CDR2 is FQNNGV. The CDR3 sequence: CASSLGLAPRGGTDTQYF. In DNA form, the CDR3 reads TGTGCCAGCAGCTTAGGTCTAGCTCCCCGGGGCGGCACAGATACGCAGTATTTT.